Listed here is a single T cell receptor (beta chain). This specimen comes from a study of blood T cell repertoires in COVID-19. Germline V gene data show CDR1 as SNHLY and CDR2 as FYNNEI. CDR3 length: 12 amino acids. The V and J ends lost 4 bases and 2 bases respectively, with 5 bases between them. The participants were between roughly 18 and 100 years old and came from some 23 US areas. Participants had their cohort set by participant-reported clinical history. Libraries were prepared by immunoSEQ multiplex PCR; TCRdb keeps only in-frame clonotypes and omits some of them. The sample has approximately 190,000 clones, 80% to 85% seen once.

The source is a man aged 35 to 55 who had recovered from COVID-19. What was sequenced was PBMCs or T cells enriched from blood (not recorded which). The rearrangement links TRBV2 to TRBJ1-2; D gene uncertain. CDR3 region: CASSGANYGYTF. The CDR3 bases are TGTGCCAGCAGTGGGGCAAACTATGGCTACACCTTC.